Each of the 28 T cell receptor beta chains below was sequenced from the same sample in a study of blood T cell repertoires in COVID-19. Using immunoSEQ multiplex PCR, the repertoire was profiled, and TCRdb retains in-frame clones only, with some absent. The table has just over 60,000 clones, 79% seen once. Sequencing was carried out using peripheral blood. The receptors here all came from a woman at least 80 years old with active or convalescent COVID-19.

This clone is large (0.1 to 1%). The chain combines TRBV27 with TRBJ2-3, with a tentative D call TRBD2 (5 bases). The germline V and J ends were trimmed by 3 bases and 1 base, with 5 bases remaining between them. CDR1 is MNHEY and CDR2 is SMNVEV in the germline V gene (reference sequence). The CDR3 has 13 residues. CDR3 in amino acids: CASSFSGTDTQYF. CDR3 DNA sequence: TGTGCCAGCAGTTTTAGCGGCACAGATACGCAGTATTTT.

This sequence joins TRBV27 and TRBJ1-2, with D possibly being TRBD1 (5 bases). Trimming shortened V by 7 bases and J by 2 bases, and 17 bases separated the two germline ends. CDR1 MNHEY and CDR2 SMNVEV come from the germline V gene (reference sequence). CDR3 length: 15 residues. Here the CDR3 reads CASTSKTGGNYGYTF. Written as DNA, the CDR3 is TGTGCCAGCACTTCCAAAACGGGGGGGAACTATGGCTACACCTTC.

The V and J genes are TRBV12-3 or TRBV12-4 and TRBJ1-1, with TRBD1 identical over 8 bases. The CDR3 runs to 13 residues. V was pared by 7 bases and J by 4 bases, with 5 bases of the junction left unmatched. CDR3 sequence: CASTGQGTTEAFF. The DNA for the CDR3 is TGTGCCAGCACCGGACAGGGAACCACTGAAGCTTTCTTT.

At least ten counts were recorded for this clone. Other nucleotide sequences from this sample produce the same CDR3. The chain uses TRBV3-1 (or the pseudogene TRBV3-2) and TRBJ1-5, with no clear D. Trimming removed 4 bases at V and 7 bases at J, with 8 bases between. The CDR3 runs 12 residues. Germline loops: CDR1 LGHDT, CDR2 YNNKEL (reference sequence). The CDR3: CASSRGGQPQHF. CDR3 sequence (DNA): TGTGCCAGCAGCCGAGGAGGCCAGCCCCAGCATTTT.

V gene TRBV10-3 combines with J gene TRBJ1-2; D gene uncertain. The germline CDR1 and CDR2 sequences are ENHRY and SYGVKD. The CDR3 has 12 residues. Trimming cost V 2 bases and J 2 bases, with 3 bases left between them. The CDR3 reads CAISEGNYGYTF. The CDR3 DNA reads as TGTGCCATCAGTGAGGGCAACTATGGCTACACCTTC.

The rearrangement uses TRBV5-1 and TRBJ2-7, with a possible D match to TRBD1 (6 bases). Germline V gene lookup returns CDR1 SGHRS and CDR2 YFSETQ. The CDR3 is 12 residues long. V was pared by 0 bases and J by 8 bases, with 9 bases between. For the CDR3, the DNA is TGCGCCAGCAGCTTGGACAGGGAGAAGCAGTACTTC. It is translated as CASSLDREKQYF.

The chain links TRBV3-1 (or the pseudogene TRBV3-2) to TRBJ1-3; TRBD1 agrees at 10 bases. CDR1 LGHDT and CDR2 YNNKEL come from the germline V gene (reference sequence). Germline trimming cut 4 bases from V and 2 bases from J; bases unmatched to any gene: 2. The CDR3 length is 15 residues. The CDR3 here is CASSRGQGPGNTIYF. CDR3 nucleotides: TGTGCCAGCAGCCGGGGACAGGGGCCTGGAAACACCATATATTTT.

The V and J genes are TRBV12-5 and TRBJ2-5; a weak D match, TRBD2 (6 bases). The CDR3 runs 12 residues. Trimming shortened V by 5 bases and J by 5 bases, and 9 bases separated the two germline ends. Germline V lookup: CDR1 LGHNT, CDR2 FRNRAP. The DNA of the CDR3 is TGTGCTAGTGGTGGGGGGTTGGAGACCCAGTACTTC. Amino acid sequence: CASGGGLETQYF.

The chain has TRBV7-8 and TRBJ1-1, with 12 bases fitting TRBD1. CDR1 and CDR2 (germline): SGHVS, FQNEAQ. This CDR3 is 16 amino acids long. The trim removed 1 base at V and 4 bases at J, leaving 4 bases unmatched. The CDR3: CASSLDGTGGFTEAFF. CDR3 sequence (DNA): TGTGCCAGCAGCTTAGATGGGACAGGGGGCTTCACTGAAGCTTTCTTT.

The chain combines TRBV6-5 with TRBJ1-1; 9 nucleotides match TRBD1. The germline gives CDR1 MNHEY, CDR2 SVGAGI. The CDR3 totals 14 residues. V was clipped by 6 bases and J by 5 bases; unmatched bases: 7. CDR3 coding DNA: TGTGCCAGCAGCAAGGGACAGGGATGGACTGAAGCTTTCTTT. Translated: CASSKGQGWTEAFF.

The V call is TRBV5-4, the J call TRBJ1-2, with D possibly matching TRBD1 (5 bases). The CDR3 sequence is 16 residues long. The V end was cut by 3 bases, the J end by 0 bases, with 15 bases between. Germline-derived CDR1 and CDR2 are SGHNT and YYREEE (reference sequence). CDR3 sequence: CASSSGTGRTNYGYTF. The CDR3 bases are TGTGCCAGCAGCTCTGGTACAGGCAGGACTAACTATGGCTACACCTTC. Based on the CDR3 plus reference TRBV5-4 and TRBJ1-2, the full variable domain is ETGVTQSPTHLIKTRGQQVTLRCSSQSGHNTVSWYQQALGQGPQFIFQYYREEENGRGNFPPRFSGLQFPNYSSELNVNALELDDSALYLCASSSGTGRTNYGYTFGSGTRLTVV.

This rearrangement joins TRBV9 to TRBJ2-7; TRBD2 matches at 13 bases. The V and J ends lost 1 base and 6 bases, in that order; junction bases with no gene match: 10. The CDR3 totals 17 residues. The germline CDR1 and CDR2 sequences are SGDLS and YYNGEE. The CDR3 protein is CASSVLTSGGPTGEQYF. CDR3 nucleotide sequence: TGTGCCAGCAGCGTACTGACTAGCGGGGGGCCGACAGGCGAGCAGTACTTC.

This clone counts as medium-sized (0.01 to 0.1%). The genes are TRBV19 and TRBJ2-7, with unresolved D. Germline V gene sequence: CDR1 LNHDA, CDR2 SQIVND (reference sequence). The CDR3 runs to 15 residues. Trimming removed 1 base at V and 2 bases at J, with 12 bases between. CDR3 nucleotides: TGTGCCAGTAGTATAGTTGTCCACAGTACCTACGAGCAGTACTTC. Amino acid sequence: CASSIVVHSTYEQYF.

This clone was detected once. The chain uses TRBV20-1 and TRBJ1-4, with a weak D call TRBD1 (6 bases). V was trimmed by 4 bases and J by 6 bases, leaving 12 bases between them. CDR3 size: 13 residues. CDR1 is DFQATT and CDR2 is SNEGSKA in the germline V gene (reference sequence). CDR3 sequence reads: CSATDRRDEKLFF. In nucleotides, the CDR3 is TGCAGTGCTACTGACAGGAGGGATGAAAAACTGTTTTTT.

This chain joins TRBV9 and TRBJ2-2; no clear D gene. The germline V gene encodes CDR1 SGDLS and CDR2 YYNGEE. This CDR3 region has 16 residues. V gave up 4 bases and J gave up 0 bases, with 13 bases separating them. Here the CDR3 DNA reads TGTGCCAGCAGCCCCAGTGTGAAACCGAACACCGGGGAGCTGTTTTTT. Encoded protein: CASSPSVKPNTGELFF.

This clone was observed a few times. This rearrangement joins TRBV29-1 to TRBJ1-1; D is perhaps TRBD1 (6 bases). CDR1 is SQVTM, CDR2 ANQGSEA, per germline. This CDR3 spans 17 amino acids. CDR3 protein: CTVFSPRAGGDTAEAFF. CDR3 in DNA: TGCACCGTGTTCTCCCCTCGGGCGGGGGGGGACACCGCTGAAGCTTTCTTT.

The CDR3 DNA sequence: TGTGCCAGTGGTTGGAGGAGGGTTGGGAATGGCTACACCTTC. Its translation is CASGWRRVGNGYTF. The chain has TRBV19 and TRBJ1-2, with unresolved D. The CDR3 loop spans 14 amino acids. Looked up from germline, CDR1 is LNHDA and CDR2 is SQIVND (reference sequence). Trimming removed 8 bases at V and 6 bases at J, with 19 bases between.

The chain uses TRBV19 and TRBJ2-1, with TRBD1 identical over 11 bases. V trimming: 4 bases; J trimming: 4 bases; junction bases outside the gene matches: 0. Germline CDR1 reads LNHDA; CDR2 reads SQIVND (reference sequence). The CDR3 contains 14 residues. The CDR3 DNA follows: TGTGCCAGTAGTAGGGACAGGGGGTACAATGAGCAGTTCTTC. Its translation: CASSRDRGYNEQFF.

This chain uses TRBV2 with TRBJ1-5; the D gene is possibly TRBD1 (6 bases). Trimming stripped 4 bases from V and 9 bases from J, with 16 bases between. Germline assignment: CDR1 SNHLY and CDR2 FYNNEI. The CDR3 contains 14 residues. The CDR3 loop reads CASSVVRGKGPQHF. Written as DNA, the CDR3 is TGTGCCAGCAGTGTGGTCAGGGGAAAGGGGCCCCAGCATTTT. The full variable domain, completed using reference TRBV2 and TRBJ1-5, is EPEVTQTPSHQVTQMGQEVILRCVPISNHLYFYWYRQILGQKVEFLVSFYNNEISEKSEIFDDQFSVERPDGSNFTLKIRSTKLEDSAMYFCASSVVRGKGPQHFGDGTRLSIL.

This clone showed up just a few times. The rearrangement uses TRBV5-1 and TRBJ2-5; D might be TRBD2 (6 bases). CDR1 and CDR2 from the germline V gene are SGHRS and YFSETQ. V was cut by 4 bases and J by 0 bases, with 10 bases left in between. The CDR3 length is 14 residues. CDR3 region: CASSPGRNQETQYF. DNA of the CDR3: TGCGCCAGCAGCCCGGGGAGGAACCAAGAGACCCAGTACTTC.

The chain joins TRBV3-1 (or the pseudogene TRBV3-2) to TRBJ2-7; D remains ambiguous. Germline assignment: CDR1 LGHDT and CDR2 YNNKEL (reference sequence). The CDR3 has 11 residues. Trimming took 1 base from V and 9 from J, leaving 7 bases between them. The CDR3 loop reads CASSQGWAQYF. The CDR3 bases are TGTGCCAGCAGCCAAGGTTGGGCGCAGTACTTC.

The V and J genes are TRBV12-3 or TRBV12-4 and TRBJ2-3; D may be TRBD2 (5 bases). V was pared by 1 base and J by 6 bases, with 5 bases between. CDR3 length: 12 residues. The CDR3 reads CASSLGGDTQYF. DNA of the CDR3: TGTGCCAGCAGTTTAGGAGGGGATACGCAGTATTTT.

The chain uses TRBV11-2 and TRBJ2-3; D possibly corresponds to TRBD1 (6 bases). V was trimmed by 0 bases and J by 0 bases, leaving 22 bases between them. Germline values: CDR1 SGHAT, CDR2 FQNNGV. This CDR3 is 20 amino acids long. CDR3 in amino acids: CASSLDPSLRGFSSTDTQYF. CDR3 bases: TGTGCCAGCAGCTTAGATCCATCCCTAAGGGGGTTTTCTAGCACAGATACGCAGTATTTT.

CDR3 nucleotides: TGTGCCAGTAGTAGGGACAGGGATAACTATGGCTACACCTTC. Amino acids: CASSRDRDNYGYTF. This chain connects TRBV19 to TRBJ1-2, with 9 bases identical to TRBD1. Germline CDR1 is LNHDA and CDR2 is SQIVND (reference sequence). The CDR3 has 14 residues. Trimming removed 4 bases from V and 1 base from J; junction bases left unmatched: 1.

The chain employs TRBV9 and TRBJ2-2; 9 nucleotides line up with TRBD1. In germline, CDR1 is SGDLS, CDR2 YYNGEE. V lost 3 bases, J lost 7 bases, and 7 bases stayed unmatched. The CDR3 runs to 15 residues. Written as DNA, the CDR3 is TGTGCCAGCAGCGCCGGGACAGGGACTTTCGGGGAGCTGTTTTTT. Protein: CASSAGTGTFGELFF.

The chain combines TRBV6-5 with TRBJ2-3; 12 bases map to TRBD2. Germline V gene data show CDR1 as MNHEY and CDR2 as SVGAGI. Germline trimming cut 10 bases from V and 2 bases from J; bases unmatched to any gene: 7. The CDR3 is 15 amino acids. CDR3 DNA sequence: TGTGCCATCACAGGGACTAGCGGGCCCACAGATACGCAGTATTTT. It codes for CAITGTSGPTDTQYF.

DNA for the CDR3: TGTGCCAGCAGCGCACGCCGCGGGCAAGATACGCAGTATTTT. This translates into CASSARRGQDTQYF. V is TRBV11-3 and J is TRBJ2-3, with TRBD2 as a possible D gene (5 bases). Germline assignment: CDR1 SGHNT and CDR2 YENEEA. V was cut by 5 bases and J by 5 bases, with 14 bases left in between. The CDR3 runs to 14 residues.

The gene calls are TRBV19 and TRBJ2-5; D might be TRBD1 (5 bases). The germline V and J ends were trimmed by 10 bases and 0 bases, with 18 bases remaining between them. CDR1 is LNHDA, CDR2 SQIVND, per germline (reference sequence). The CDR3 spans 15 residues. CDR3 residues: CATKSKRGDQETQYF. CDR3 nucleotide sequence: TGTGCCACTAAATCCAAAAGGGGCGACCAAGAGACCCAGTACTTC.